The clone carrying this T cell receptor (beta chain) was recorded many times. All sequencing subjects had displayed CD8+CD57+ cell expansion on flow cytometry. The blood sampling took place in patients who had so far received no therapy. Profiling of TCR beta VDJ combinations and CDR3 sequences used genomic DNA as template. TCRdb re-analysed the reads in MiXCR, keeping a single row per CDR3 protein. The sample holds about 180,000 distinct CDR3 sequences; around 48% are singletons and the top ten take about 1%. This sample was included in a study of CD8+CD57+ T cells in acquired aplastic anemia. The TCR was taken from a human donor with aplastic anemia. The sequencing input was sorted CD4+, CD8+, or CD8+CD57+ T cells (not recorded which) from PBMCs.

The CDR3 region is CASSQDLRVAFF. The CDR3 bases are TGCGCCAGCAGCCAAGATCTCAGGGTAGCTTTCTTT. The chain links TRBV4-1 to TRBJ1-1, with D perhaps matching TRBD1 (5 bases). Germline lookup yields CDR1 MGHRA and CDR2 YSYEKL. Trimming removed 0 bases from V and 10 bases from J, with 9 bases in between. This CDR3 region has 12 residues.